Listed below are T cell receptor beta chains from one sample, sequenced in a study of chemoradiotherapy in HPV16-positive cancers. Assay used: immunoSEQ multiplex PCR; TCRdb lists only in-frame clones, some missing. The sample consists of some 4,000 clones, 91% of them appearing once. Sequences were derived from tumor tissue, sampled from a patient who underwent chemoradiotherapy. The receptor source for this set is a human donor with HPV-associated anogenital cancer. Each CDR3 is given with its conserved first and last residue. The D gene is left open where the match is weak. Size values are once, few and many counts, or a class for expanded clones, and some rows have none.

d_call	v_call	clone_size	j_call	cdr3_aa	cdr3_nt
-	TRBV11-2	-	TRBJ1-1	CASSLSGIWDTEAFF	TGTGCCAGCAGCTTATCGGGGATATGGGACACTGAAGCTTTCTTT
TRBD2	TRBV14	once	TRBJ2-3	CASSPRLAGNTDTQYF	TGTGCCAGCAGCCCTCGACTAGCGGGGAACACAGATACGCAGTATTTT
TRBD1	TRBV6-6	once	TRBJ2-7	CASSQDRGQYEQYF	TGTGCCAGCAGCCAGGACAGGGGGCAGTACGAGCAGTACTTC
-	TRBV7-9	once	TRBJ1-5	CASSSRESNQPQHF	TGTGCCAGCAGCTCCAGGGAAAGCAATCAGCCCCAGCATTTT
-	TRBV7-2	once	TRBJ2-5	CASSLRGGAQETQYF	TGTGCCAGCAGCTTACGTGGGGGGGCTCAAGAGACCCAGTACTTC
-	TRBV5-6	-	TRBJ1-1	CASSLVQAEAFF	TGTGCCAGCAGCTTGGTTCAAGCTGAAGCTTTCTTT
-	TRBV7-9	once	TRBJ2-1	CASSSVYEQFF	TGTGCCAGCAGCTCCGTATACGAGCAGTTCTTC
TRBD2	TRBV6-5	once	TRBJ2-1	CASRSGGTRHNEQFF	TGTGCCAGCAGGTCGGGCGGGACTAGGCACAATGAGCAGTTCTTC
-	TRBV10-3	-	TRBJ1-2	CAISGDLYGYTF	TGTGCCATCAGTGGGGACCTATATGGCTACACCTTC
TRBD1	TRBV25-1	-	TRBJ2-1	CASFGSGTGTNEQFF	TGTGCCAGCTTTGGTTCGGGGACAGGGACCAATGAGCAGTTCTTC
-	TRBV9	-	TRBJ1-2	CASSAALGRRADYGYTF	TGTGCCAGCAGCGCCGCTCTCGGACGTCGAGCCGACTATGGCTACACCTTC
-	TRBV19	-	TRBJ2-2	CASLPPGVSNTGELFF	TGTGCCAGTCTCCCACCGGGGGTTTCGAACACCGGGGAGCTGTTTTTT
TRBD2	TRBV11-2	-	TRBJ2-3	CASSLLRGGLDTQYF	TGTGCCAGCAGCTTACTACGGGGGGGCCTAGATACGCAGTATTTT
-	TRBV11-3	-	TRBJ2-2	CASSGQSTGELFF	TGTGCCAGCAGTGGACAGTCTACCGGGGAGCTGTTTTTT
-	TRBV6-5	-	TRBJ1-1	CASSYSMGRNTEAFF	TGTGCCAGCAGTTACTCAATGGGGCGGAACACTGAAGCTTTCTTT
TRBD2	TRBV6-6	-	TRBJ2-7	CATERGGSYEQYF	TGTGCCACCGAGCGGGGGGGCTCCTACGAGCAGTACTTC
-	TRBV4-3	-	TRBJ2-1	CASSQVFDSYNEQFF	TGCGCCAGCAGCCAGGTCTTCGACAGTTACAATGAGCAGTTCTTC
-	TRBV7-2	-	TRBJ2-6	CASSPSPGANVLTF	TGTGCCAGCAGCCCCTCCCCTGGGGCCAACGTCCTGACTTTC
-	TRBV15	-	TRBJ2-2	CATSRDLEQGGTGELFF	TGTGCCACCAGCAGAGATCTAGAACAGGGTGGCACCGGGGAGCTGTTTTTT
-	TRBV14	-	TRBJ1-1	CASSQDRRNTEAFF	TGTGCCAGCAGCCAAGACAGGAGGAACACTGAAGCTTTCTTT
-	TRBV2	few	TRBJ1-4	CASSVVPVAEKLFF	TGTGCCAGCAGTGTCGTTCCGGTGGCGGAAAAACTGTTTTTT
-	TRBV27	-	TRBJ2-2	CASSLGQGTNTGELFF	TGTGCCAGCAGTTTAGGGCAGGGGACTAACACCGGGGAGCTGTTTTTT
-	TRBV11-2	few	TRBJ1-2	CASSLEGSGYYGYTF	TGTGCCAGCAGCCTGGAAGGGAGCGGGTACTATGGCTACACCTTC
TRBD2	TRBV11-2	once	TRBJ2-3	CASSLAGLAGGRGTDTQYF	TGTGCCAGCAGCTTAGCGGGACTAGCGGGGGGGCGGGGCACAGATACGCAGTATTTT
TRBD1	TRBV11-1	-	TRBJ2-5	CASSPDRAETQYF	TGTGCCAGCAGCCCGGACAGGGCGGAGACCCAGTACTTC
-	TRBV5-1	-	TRBJ2-1	CASSPLPGGNEQFF	TGCGCCAGCAGCCCGCTGCCCGGCGGCAATGAGCAGTTCTTC
-	TRBV4-1	-	TRBJ1-6	CASSRRVGHFNSPLHF	TGCGCCAGCAGCCGACGCGTTGGGCATTTTAATTCACCCCTCCACTTT
TRBD1	TRBV28	-	TRBJ1-1	CASSLLDRESTEAFF	TGTGCCAGCAGTTTGTTGGACAGGGAGAGCACTGAAGCTTTCTTT
-	TRBV9	-	TRBJ2-1	CASSSGIGTTGHEQFF	TGTGCCAGCAGCTCCGGGATCGGGACGACAGGCCATGAGCAGTTCTTC
TRBD2	TRBV11-2	-	TRBJ2-5	CASSLAGGKETQYF	TGTGCCAGCAGCTTAGCCGGGGGGAAAGAGACCCAGTACTTC
-	TRBV29-1	-	TRBJ1-1	CSARTEVEAFF	TGCAGCGCCAGGACGGAGGTTGAAGCTTTCTTT
TRBD1	TRBV5-1	few	TRBJ1-6	CASSGGQAGYNSPLHF	TGCGCCAGCAGCGGGGGACAGGCTGGGTATAATTCACCCCTCCACTTT
TRBD1	TRBV6-5	-	TRBJ1-6	CASSLSTGYNSPLHF	TGTGCCAGCAGCTTGTCGACAGGGTATAATTCACCCCTCCACTTT
-	TRBV9	once	TRBJ2-7	CASTKGQTYNTAYEQYF	TGTGCCAGCACCAAAGGACAGACCTACAATACCGCCTACGAGCAGTACTTC
-	TRBV6-4	-	TRBJ2-3	CASSVIGGLGTDTQYF	TGTGCCAGCAGTGTTATCGGGGGGCTGGGCACAGATACGCAGTATTTT
-	TRBV5-4	-	TRBJ1-6	CASSPGTSRTSPLHF	TGTGCCAGCAGCCCGGGGACTTCCCGGACTTCACCCCTCCACTTT
TRBD1	TRBV13	-	TRBJ2-7	CASSSGTEISYEQYF	TGTGCCAGCAGCTCCGGGACAGAGATCTCCTACGAGCAGTACTTC
TRBD1	TRBV11-2	-	TRBJ1-6	CASSSRTGLISSYNSPLHF	TGTGCCAGCAGCTCTCGGACAGGTCTTATTAGCTCCTATAATTCACCCCTCCACTTT
TRBD2	TRBV11-3	-	TRBJ2-1	CASSLDLAGGPWSSYNEQFF	TGTGCCAGCAGCTTAGACCTAGCGGGGGGACCCTGGAGCTCCTACAATGAGCAGTTCTTC